These 13 T cell receptor beta chains were all obtained from the same sample, sequenced in a study of CD8 T cells in Susac syndrome. Reverse transcription of about 0.45 to 1 ug RNA was carried out with random hexamers. MiXCR, run by TCRdb on the immunoSEQ multiplex PCR reads, gives a single entry per CDR3 protein. Of a few hundred thousand distinct CDR3 sequences in the sample, more than 85% are singletons; the top ten hold 0.082%. The specimen sequenced was CD4+ T cells from PBMCs. These receptors were obtained from a human donor with multiple sclerosis.

This clonotype has just one count. The chain employs TRBV15 and TRBJ1-2; TRBD1 aligns across 7 bases. The CDR3 has 14 residues. The V gene's germline CDR1 is LNHNV and CDR2 YYDKDF (reference sequence). J lost 4 bases, V lost 1 base, and 3 bases had no gene match. CDR3 in DNA: TGTGCCACCAGCAGAGTGGGACAGCTCTATGGCTACACCTTC. Its protein product is CATSRVGQLYGYTF.

The chain employs TRBV9 and TRBJ2-6; unclear D gene. CDR1 is SGDLS, CDR2 YYNGEE, per germline. The CDR3 is made up of 14 amino acids. V was clipped by 0 bases and J by 12 bases, with 13 bases between them. This CDR3 is CASSVVTNPSVLTF. CDR3 bases: TGTGCCAGCAGCGTAGTAACAAATCCATCCGTCCTGACTTTC.

The chain joins TRBV5-4 to TRBJ2-2, with D unresolved. This CDR3 contains 15 residues. The V gene's germline CDR1 is SGHNT and CDR2 YYREEE (reference sequence). Trimming left V 0 bases short and J 0 bases short, with 6 bases between. The CDR3 DNA follows: TGTGCCAGCAGCTTGGACATCTCGAACACCGGGGAGCTGTTTTTT. This translates into CASSLDISNTGELFF.

This clonotype came up once. The chain employs TRBV2 and TRBJ2-3, with 9 bases matching TRBD2. The CDR3 has 17 residues. CDR1 and CDR2 (germline): SNHLY, FYNNEI. The V and J ends lost 3 bases and 1 base, in that order; junction bases with no gene match: 8. The CDR3 DNA sequence: TGTGCCAGCAGTGAGAGGGCGGGGGGGCCTCGCACAGATACGCAGTATTTT. Translating it yields CASSERAGGPRTDTQYF.

The chain's CDR3 is CSVGPDGYTF. The CDR3, as DNA: TGCAGCGTTGGACCCGATGGCTACACCTTC. The J gene is TRBJ1-2, the V gene TRBV29-1; D is unresolved. From germline, CDR1 is SQVTM and CDR2 ANQGSEA. The CDR3 runs 10 residues. V dropped 4 bases and J dropped 6 bases, with 6 bases sitting between them.

The rearrangement uses TRBV12-5 and TRBJ1-2, with D unresolved. CDR3 length: 14 residues. Looked up from germline, CDR1 is LGHNT and CDR2 is FRNRAP. The ends were cut back, 6 bases at V and 7 bases at J, with 18 bases in the middle. For the CDR3, the DNA is TGTGCTAGTGGCCGCCCGCCCTCAGAATCTGGCTACACCTTC. Encoded protein: CASGRPPSESGYTF.

V usage is TRBV14 and J usage is TRBJ1-1; D not certain. Germline values: CDR1 SGHDN, CDR2 FVKESK. The V gene lost 6 bases and the J gene lost 2 bases, with 13 bases spanning the gap. The CDR3 extends over 14 amino acids. DNA of the CDR3: TGTGCCAGCAGACCCGGGGTACAAAACACTGAAGCTTTCTTT. Protein: CASRPGVQNTEAFF.

This chain connects TRBV5-4 to TRBJ2-2, with D maybe TRBD1 (6 bases). There are 13 residues in the CDR3. The V end lost 2 bases, the J end lost 8 bases, and 10 bases lay between the germline ends. Germline-derived CDR1 and CDR2 are SGHNT and YYREEE (reference sequence). This CDR3 is CASSLSGTGELFF. Here the CDR3 DNA reads TGTGCCAGCAGCTTATCCGGGACAGGGGAGCTGTTTTTT.

CDR3 in DNA: TGTGCCAGCAGCTTAATCCCCGGGGCCGGGGAGCTGTTTTTT. As protein: CASSLIPGAGELFF. The chain recombines TRBV7-2 with TRBJ2-2, with D perhaps matching TRBD2 (5 bases). Trimming left V 2 bases short and J 6 bases short, with 10 bases between. The CDR3 runs to 14 residues. The germline CDR1 and CDR2 sequences are SGHTA and FQGNSA.

The rearrangement uses TRBV2 and TRBJ2-3, with 9 bases identical to TRBD1. CDR3 size: 14 residues. J lost 4 bases, V lost 6 bases, and 5 bases had no gene match. From germline, CDR1 is SNHLY and CDR2 FYNNEI. CDR3 sequence (DNA): TGTGCCAGCAGCCAGGGACAGGGACCAGATACGCAGTATTTT. Translated: CASSQGQGPDTQYF.

This rearrangement joins TRBV19 to TRBJ1-1; D unclear. The V and J ends lost 7 bases and 0 bases respectively, with 6 bases between them. The CDR3 has 12 amino acids. The V gene's germline CDR1 is LNHDA and CDR2 SQIVND (reference sequence). The CDR3 DNA reads as TGTGCCAGTATATCCCTGAACACTGAAGCTTTCTTT. Translating gives CASISLNTEAFF.

The chain uses TRBV14 and TRBJ2-1, with D hard to call. CDR1 and CDR2 (germline): SGHDN, FVKESK. This CDR3 comprises 13 residues. V lost 2 bases, J lost 7 bases, and 9 bases lay in between. The CDR3 coding sequence is TGTGCCAGCAGCCAACTTTCACTAAATGAGCAGTTCTTC. Its protein is CASSQLSLNEQFF.

The rearrangement uses TRBV20-1 and TRBJ1-1, with D uncertain. The CDR3 is 13 amino acids. The V gene's germline CDR1 is DFQATT and CDR2 SNEGSKA (reference sequence). The V gene lost 5 bases and the J gene lost 3 bases, with 13 bases spanning the gap. This chain's CDR3 is CSARRRVDTEAFF. The CDR3 nucleotides are TGCAGTGCTCGGCGGCGGGTTGACACTGAAGCTTTCTTT.